These 6 T cell receptor beta chains came from one sample sequenced in a study of CD8 T cells in ankylosing spondylitis. Study findings and constraints: What seemed typical of ankylosing spondylitis blood was a TCR beta motif built from roughly 8 highly homologous variants.

TCRdb re-called the 5' RACE reads through MiXCR, storing one row per CDR3 protein. The table records fewer than 550,000 distinct CDR3 sequences, about 5.2% of them present only once. The antigens for these receptors are not known. The sample taken for sequencing was blood, either unsorted or a sorted T cell fraction (not recorded which). The receptor set was obtained from a male donor with ankylosing spondylitis.

This clonotype was counted ten times or more. V gene TRBV29-1 combines with J gene TRBJ1-4; the D is unclear. Germline V gene sequence: CDR1 SQVTM, CDR2 ANQGSEA. The CDR3 spans 10 residues. V was trimmed by 7 bases and J by 5 bases, leaving 5 bases between them. The CDR3 here is CSAGNEKLFF. CDR3 DNA: TGCAGCGCCGGAAATGAAAAACTGTTTTTT.

This clonotype was detected only a few times. This chain links TRBV3-1 with TRBJ2-5, with D tentatively TRBD1 (5 bases). CDR3 length: 13 residues. The V end was cut by 4 bases, the J end by 7 bases, with 13 bases between. Per the germline V gene, CDR1 is LGHDT and CDR2 is YNNKEL (reference sequence). The CDR3 DNA sequence: TGTGCCAGCAGCCTCGGGCCGCAGGGGACCCAGTACTTC. This sequence encodes CASSLGPQGTQYF.

This clonotype was seen repeatedly, ten times or more. The rearrangement joins TRBV7-2 to TRBJ2-7; D possibly corresponds to TRBD2 (6 bases). The CDR3 has 15 residues. Germline loops: CDR1 SGHTA, CDR2 FQGNSA. The germline V and J ends were trimmed by 8 bases and 0 bases, with 17 bases remaining between them. The CDR3 region is CASRPAGRTSYEQYF. The CDR3 DNA reads as TGTGCCAGCCGCCCGGCGGGACGCACCTCCTACGAGCAGTACTTC.

This clonotype was observed many times. This rearrangement joins TRBV7-2 to TRBJ1-1, with a weak D call TRBD1 (6 bases). The V and J ends lost 5 bases and 5 bases respectively, with 18 bases between them. This CDR3 contains 15 residues. The germline CDR1 and CDR2 sequences are SGHTA and FQGNSA. CDR3 sequence reads: CASSPRWGRGTEAFF. The CDR3 DNA sequence: TGTGCCAGCAGCCCTAGGTGGGGCAGGGGAACTGAAGCTTTCTTT.

The chain carries TRBV5-1 and TRBJ1-2; 7 nucleotides line up with TRBD1. The J segment lost 4 bases and the V segment lost 4 bases, leaving 4 bases of the junction unmatched. There are 13 residues in the CDR3. Germline CDR1 and CDR2: SGHRS and YFSETQ. The CDR3 region is CASSGQDTYGYTF. CDR3 in DNA: TGCGCCAGCAGCGGACAGGACACCTATGGCTACACCTTC.

This clonotype showed up many times. The rearrangement joins TRBV20-1 to TRBJ2-7, with D uncertain. The CDR3 has 12 amino acids. V lost 6 bases, J lost 3 bases, and 12 bases lay in between. Germline CDR1 DFQATT, CDR2 SNEGSKA (reference sequence). In DNA form, the CDR3 reads TGCAGTGCGTCCACGGAGAGCTACGAGCAGTACTTC. The encoded protein is CSASTESYEQYF.